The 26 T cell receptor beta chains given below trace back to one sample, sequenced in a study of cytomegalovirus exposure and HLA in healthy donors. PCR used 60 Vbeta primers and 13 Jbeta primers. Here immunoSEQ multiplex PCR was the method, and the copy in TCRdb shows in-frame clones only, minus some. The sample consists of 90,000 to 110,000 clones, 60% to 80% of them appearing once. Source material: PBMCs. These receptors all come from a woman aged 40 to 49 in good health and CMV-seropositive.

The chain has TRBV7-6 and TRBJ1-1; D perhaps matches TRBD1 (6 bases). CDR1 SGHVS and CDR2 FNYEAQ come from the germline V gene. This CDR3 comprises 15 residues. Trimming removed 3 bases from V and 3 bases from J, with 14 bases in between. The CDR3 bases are TGTGCCAGCAGCTTCGCGGGGGGCGCGGACACTGAAGCTTTCTTT. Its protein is CASSFAGGADTEAFF.

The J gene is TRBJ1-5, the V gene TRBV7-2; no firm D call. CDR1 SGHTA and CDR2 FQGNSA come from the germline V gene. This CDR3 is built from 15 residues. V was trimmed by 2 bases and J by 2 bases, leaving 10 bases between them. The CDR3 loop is CASSLRSGGNQPQHF. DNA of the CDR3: TGTGCCAGCAGCTTACGGTCCGGGGGCAATCAGCCCCAGCATTTT.

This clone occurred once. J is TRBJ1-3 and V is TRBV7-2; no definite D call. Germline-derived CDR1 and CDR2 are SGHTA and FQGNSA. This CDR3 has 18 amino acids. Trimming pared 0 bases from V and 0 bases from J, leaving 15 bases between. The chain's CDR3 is CASSLARAGRDSGNTIYF. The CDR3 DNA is TGTGCCAGCAGCTTAGCGAGGGCTGGACGGGACTCTGGAAACACCATATATTTT. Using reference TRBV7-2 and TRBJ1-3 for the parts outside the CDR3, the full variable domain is GAGVSQSPSNKVTEKGKDVELRCDPISGHTALYWYRQSLGQGLEFLIYFQGNSAPDKSGLPSDRFSAERTGGSVSTLTIQRTQQEDSAVYLCASSLARAGRDSGNTIYFGEGSWLTVV.

The CDR3 DNA follows: TGTGCCAGCAGTTTATCGGGGATCGACACTGAAGCTTTCTTT. It codes for CASSLSGIDTEAFF. The chain recombines TRBV28 with TRBJ1-1; D uncertain. The germline gives CDR1 MDHEN, CDR2 SYDVKM. CDR3 size: 14 residues. V lost 1 base to trimming and J lost 3 bases, with 9 bases between them.

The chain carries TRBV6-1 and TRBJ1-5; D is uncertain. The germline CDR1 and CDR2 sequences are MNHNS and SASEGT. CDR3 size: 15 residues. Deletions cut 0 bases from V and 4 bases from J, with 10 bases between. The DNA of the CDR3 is TGTGCCAGCAGTGAAGCGCGGTCGCAAAATCAGCCCCAGCATTTT. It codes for CASSEARSQNQPQHF.

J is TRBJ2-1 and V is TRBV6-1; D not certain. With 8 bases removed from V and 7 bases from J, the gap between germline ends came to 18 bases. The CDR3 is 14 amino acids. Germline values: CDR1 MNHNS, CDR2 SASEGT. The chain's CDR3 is CASSRIYDSNEQFF. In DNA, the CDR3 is TGTGCCAGCTCCCGAATCTATGACTCGAATGAGCAGTTCTTC.

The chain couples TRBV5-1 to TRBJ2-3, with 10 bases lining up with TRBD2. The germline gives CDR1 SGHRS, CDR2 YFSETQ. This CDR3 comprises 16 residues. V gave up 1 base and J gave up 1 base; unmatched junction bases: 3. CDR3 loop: CASSLPLAGGTDTQYF. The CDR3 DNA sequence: TGCGCCAGCAGCTTGCCCCTAGCGGGAGGCACAGATACGCAGTATTTT.

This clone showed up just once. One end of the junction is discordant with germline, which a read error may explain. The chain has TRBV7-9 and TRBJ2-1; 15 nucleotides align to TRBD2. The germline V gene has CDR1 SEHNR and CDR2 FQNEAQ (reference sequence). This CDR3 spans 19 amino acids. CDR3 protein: CSSSRGTSGRHLSYNEQFF. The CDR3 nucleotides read TGTTCCAGCAGCCGCGGGACTAGCGGGAGGCACTTGTCCTACAATGAGCAGTTCTTC.

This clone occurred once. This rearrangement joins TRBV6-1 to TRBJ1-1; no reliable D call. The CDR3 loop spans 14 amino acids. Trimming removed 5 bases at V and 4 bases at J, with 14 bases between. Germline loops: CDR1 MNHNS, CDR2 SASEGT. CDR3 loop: CASSTLGGITEAFF. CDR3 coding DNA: TGTGCCAGCAGTACCCTTGGAGGGATCACTGAAGCTTTCTTT.

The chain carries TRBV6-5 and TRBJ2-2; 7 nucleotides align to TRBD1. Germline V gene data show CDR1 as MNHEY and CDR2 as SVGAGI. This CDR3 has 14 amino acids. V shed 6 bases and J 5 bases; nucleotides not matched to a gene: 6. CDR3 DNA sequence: TGTGCCAGCAGCACACAACAGGGGACCGGGGAGCTGTTTTTT. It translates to CASSTQQGTGELFF.

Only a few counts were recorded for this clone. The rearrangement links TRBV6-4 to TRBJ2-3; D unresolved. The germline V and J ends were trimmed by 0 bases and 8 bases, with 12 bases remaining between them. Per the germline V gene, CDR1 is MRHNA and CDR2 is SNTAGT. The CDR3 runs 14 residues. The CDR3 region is CASSDSFEAATQYF. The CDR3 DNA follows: TGTGCCAGCAGTGACTCATTCGAGGCCGCTACGCAGTATTTT.

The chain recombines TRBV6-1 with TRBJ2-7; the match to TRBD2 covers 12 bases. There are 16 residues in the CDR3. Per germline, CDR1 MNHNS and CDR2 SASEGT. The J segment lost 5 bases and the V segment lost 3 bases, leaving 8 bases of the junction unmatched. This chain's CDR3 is CASSDTRLAGVHEQYF. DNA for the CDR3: TGTGCCAGCAGTGATACACGACTAGCGGGAGTCCACGAGCAGTACTTC.

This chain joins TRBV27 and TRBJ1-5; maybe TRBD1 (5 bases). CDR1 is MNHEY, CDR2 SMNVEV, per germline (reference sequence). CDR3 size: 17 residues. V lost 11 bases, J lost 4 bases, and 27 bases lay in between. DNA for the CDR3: TGTGCCGGACTCTACCGGGACTCCCGCCTTCGTAATCAGCCCCAGCATTTT. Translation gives CAGLYRDSRLRNQPQHF.

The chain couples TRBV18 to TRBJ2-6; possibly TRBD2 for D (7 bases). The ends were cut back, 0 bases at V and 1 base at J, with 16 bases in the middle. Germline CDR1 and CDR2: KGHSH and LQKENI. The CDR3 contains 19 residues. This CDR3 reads CASSPPRGRLVSGANVLTF. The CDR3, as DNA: TGTGCCAGCTCACCACCGCGGGGGCGCTTAGTTTCTGGGGCCAACGTCCTGACTTTC.

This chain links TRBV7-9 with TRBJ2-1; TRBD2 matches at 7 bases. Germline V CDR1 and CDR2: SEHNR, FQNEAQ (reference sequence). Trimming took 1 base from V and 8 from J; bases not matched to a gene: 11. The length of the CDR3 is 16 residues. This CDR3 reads CASSLGWEGPRDEQFF. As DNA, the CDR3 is TGTGCCAGCAGCTTAGGGTGGGAGGGCCCCCGCGATGAGCAGTTCTTC.

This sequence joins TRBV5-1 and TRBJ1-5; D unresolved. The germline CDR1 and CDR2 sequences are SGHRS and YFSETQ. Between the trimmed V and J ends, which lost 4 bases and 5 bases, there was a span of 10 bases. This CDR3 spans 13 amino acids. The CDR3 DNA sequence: TGCGCCAGCAGCCAAGAGGGTTATCAGCCCCAGCATTTT. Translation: CASSQEGYQPQHF.

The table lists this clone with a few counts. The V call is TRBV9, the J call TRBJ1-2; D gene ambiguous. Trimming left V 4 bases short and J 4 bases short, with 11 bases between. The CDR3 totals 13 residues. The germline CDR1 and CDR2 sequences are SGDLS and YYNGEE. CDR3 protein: CASSPRPGYGYTF. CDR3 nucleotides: TGTGCCAGCAGCCCACGCCCCGGCTATGGCTACACCTTC.

CDR3 nucleotide sequence: TGTGCCAGCTCACAGACTCGACAGGCGAACTACAATGAGCAGTTCTTC. Translated, it gives CASSQTRQANYNEQFF. The J gene is TRBJ2-1, the V gene TRBV18, with D perhaps matching TRBD1 (6 bases). The CDR3 sequence is 16 residues long. Germline V CDR1 and CDR2: KGHSH, LQKENI. V dropped 4 bases and J dropped 3 bases, with 16 bases sitting between them.

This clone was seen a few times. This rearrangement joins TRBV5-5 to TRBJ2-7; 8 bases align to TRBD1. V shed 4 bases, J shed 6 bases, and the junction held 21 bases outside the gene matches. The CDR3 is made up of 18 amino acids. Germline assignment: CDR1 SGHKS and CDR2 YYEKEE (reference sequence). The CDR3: CASSPRTGFFSRSREQYF. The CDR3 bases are TGTGCCAGCAGCCCTCGGACAGGGTTTTTTAGTAGGTCTCGCGAGCAGTACTTC.

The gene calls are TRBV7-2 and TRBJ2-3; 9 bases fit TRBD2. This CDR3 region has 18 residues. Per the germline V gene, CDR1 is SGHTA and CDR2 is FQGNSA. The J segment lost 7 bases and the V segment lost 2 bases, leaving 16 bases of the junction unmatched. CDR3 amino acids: CASSLRPDSSGGLYTQYF. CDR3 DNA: TGTGCCAGCAGCTTACGCCCCGATAGTAGCGGGGGTCTTTATACGCAGTATTTT. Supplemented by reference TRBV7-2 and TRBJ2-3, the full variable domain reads GAGVSQSPSNKVTEKGKDVELRCDPISGHTALYWYRQSLGQGLEFLIYFQGNSAPDKSGLPSDRFSAERTGGSVSTLTIQRTQQEDSAVYLCASSLRPDSSGGLYTQYFGPGTRLTVL.

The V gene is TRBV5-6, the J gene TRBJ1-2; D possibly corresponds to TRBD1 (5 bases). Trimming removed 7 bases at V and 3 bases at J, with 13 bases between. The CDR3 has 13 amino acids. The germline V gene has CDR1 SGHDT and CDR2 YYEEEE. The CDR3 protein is CASGGDEYYGYTF. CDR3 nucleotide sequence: TGTGCCAGCGGCGGGGACGAATACTATGGCTACACCTTC.

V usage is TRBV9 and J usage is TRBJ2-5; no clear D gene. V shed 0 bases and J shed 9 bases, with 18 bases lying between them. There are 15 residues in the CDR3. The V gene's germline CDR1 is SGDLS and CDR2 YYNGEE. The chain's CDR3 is CASSVESSMSSSQYF. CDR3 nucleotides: TGTGCCAGCAGCGTAGAAAGTAGTATGAGTAGCTCCCAGTACTTC. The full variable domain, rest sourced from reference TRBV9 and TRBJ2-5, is DSGVTQTPKHLITATGQRVTLRCSPRSGDLSVYWYQQSLDQGLQFLIQYYNGEERAKGNILERFSAQQFPDLHSELNLSSLELGDSALYFCASSVESSMSSSQYFGPGTRLLVL.

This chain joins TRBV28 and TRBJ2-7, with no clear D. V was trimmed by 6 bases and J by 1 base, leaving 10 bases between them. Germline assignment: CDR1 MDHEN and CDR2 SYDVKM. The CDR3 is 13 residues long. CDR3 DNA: TGTGCCAGCAGGACGACTGTGTCCTACGAGCAGTACTTC. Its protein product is CASRTTVSYEQYF.

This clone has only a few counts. The DNA for the CDR3 is TGTGCCAGCAGGCCGACTGGGAACACTGAAGCTTTCTTT. Its translation is CASRPTGNTEAFF. This chain connects TRBV14 to TRBJ1-1; D unclear. CDR3 length: 13 amino acids. The V and J ends lost 6 bases and 1 base respectively, with 9 bases between them. Germline-derived CDR1 and CDR2 are SGHDN and FVKESK.

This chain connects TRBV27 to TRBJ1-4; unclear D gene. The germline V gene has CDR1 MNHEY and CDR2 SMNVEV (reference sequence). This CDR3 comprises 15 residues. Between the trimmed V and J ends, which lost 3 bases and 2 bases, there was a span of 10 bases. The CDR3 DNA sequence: TGTGCCAGCAGTTTTGTGATTACTACTAATGAAAAACTGTTTTTT. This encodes CASSFVITTNEKLFF.

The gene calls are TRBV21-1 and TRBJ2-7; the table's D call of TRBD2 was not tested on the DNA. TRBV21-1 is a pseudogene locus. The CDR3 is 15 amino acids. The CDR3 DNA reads TGTGCCAGCAGCAAAAGAGGCGGGTGCTCCTACGAGCAGTACTTC. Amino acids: CASSKRGGCSYEQYF.